This T cell receptor (beta chain) is drawn from a study of blood T cell repertoires in COVID-19. Study-wide background: Samples taken during acute and convalescent COVID-19 were collected in the United States, Italy and Spain.

Original processing methods: Amplification of reference gene primers provided the estimated nucleated cell counts. Using immunoSEQ multiplex PCR, the repertoire was profiled, and TCRdb retains in-frame clones only, with some absent. That table is the source of V, J and clone size, and D and trimming were worked out from the DNA. The sample contains around 140,000 clones, almost 85% of which appear only once. Germline loops: CDR1 MNHEY, CDR2 SVGAGI. Unmatched junction bases numbered 6, after V lost 10 bases and J lost 3 bases. This CDR3 is 14 amino acids long. This chain connects TRBV6-5 to TRBJ1-2; TRBD1 matches at 12 bases. This clonotype was sampled from a man aged 55 to 70 with acute or convalescent COVID-19. The sequenced material came from peripheral blood. This CDR3 is CATKGQGAYYGYTF. The CDR3 DNA sequence: TGTGCCACGAAGGGACAGGGGGCTTACTATGGCTACACCTTC.